The clone carrying this T cell receptor beta chain appeared a few times. As yet, its antigen is unknown. The data were obtained in a study of CD8 T cells in ankylosing spondylitis. By quantitative 5'-RACE with molecular barcodes, the TCR beta libraries were made. TCRdb ran MiXCR on the 5' RACE reads and lists one entry per CDR3 protein. The data show some 130,000 distinct CDR3 sequences, 6.5% to 8.5% seen once. The J segment lost 8 bases and the V segment lost 6 bases, leaving 16 bases of the junction unmatched. There are 16 residues in the CDR3. Germline CDR1 reads MDHEN; CDR2 reads SYDVKM. Points from the study as a whole: The authors found the disease-linked clones to be CD8+ and relatively rare in peripheral blood. What seemed typical of ankylosing spondylitis blood was a TCR beta motif built from eight highly homologous variants. Disease-linked clones reportedly showed significant enrichment in matched ankylosing spondylitis synovial fluid.

The chain recombines TRBV28 with TRBJ1-2, with 9 nucleotides matching TRBD1. The sequencing sample was made of synovial fluid, either unsorted or a sorted T cell fraction (not recorded which). The receptor was derived from a male donor with ankylosing spondylitis. Written as DNA, the CDR3 is TGTGCCAGCAGATACAACAGGGGGCGAGTTTCAGAAGGCTACACCTTC. Translated, it gives CASRYNRGRVSEGYTF.